The 27 T cell receptor beta chains listed next were all sequenced from one sample in a study of human T cells and chemical hapten exposure. Time point defined: patch test 1, 2 weeks after DPC sensitization. Regarding treatment: therapeutic diphenylcyclopropenone sensitization with weekly scalp DPC. One entry per CDR3 protein results from TCRdb running MiXCR on the RACE reads. The sample records approximately 110,000 distinct CDR3 sequences, approximately 11% being singletons. The specimen comprised whole blood, sampled in connection with sensitization to the hapten diphenylcyclopropenone (DPC). These receptors were collected from a middle-aged woman with alopecia areata. Some clones in this sample may be carry-over from other donors' samples.

At least ten counts were recorded for this clonotype. This chain uses TRBV10-3 with TRBJ1-1; no clear D gene. The CDR3 covers 15 residues. Germline assignment: CDR1 ENHRY and CDR2 SYGVKD. Trimming pared 2 bases from V and 5 bases from J, leaving 15 bases between. The chain's CDR3 is CAISEPWSGETEAFF. In DNA form, the CDR3 reads TGTGCCATCAGTGAGCCCTGGTCAGGAGAAACTGAAGCTTTCTTT.

The chain couples TRBV7-8 to TRBJ2-1, with 9 bases identical to TRBD2. Germline V gene sequence: CDR1 SGHVS, CDR2 FQNEAQ. There are 15 residues in the CDR3. Germline trimming cut 5 bases from V and 6 bases from J; bases unmatched to any gene: 8. The chain's CDR3 is CASSRGRAGSNEQFF. The CDR3 bases are TGTGCCAGCAGCCGCGGGAGGGCGGGATCCAATGAGCAGTTCTTC. Supplemented by reference TRBV7-8 and TRBJ2-1, the full variable domain reads GAGVSQSPRYKVAKRGQDVALRCDPISGHVSLFWYQQALGQGPEFLTYFQNEAQLDKSGLPSDRFFAERPEGSVSTLKIQRTQQEDSAVYLCASSRGRAGSNEQFFGPGTRLTVL.

The sample holds many counts of this clonotype. This rearrangement joins TRBV7-9 to TRBJ2-1; D unresolved. The length of the CDR3 is 14 residues. Looked up from germline, CDR1 is SEHNR and CDR2 is FQNEAQ (reference sequence). The germline V and J ends were trimmed by 6 bases and 9 bases, with 18 bases remaining between them. In DNA, the CDR3 is TGTGCCAGCAGGGATATAGTTCTGCGGAGTGAGCAGTTCTTC. Translating gives CASRDIVLRSEQFF.

The V call is TRBV15, the J call TRBJ2-5; a weak D match, TRBD1 (5 bases). This CDR3 region has 12 residues. Germline V CDR1 and CDR2: LNHNV, YYDKDF (reference sequence). V was trimmed by 0 bases and J by 11 bases, leaving 10 bases between them. CDR3 sequence reads: CATSRDRAGQYF. The CDR3 DNA reads TGTGCCACCAGCAGAGATAGGGCAGGGCAGTACTTC.

This clonotype came up many times. The J gene is TRBJ2-1, the V gene TRBV7-2; D is uncertain. Germline-derived CDR1 and CDR2 are SGHTA and FQGNSA. Trimming stripped 1 base from V and 10 bases from J, with 20 bases between. The CDR3 runs 16 residues. CDR3 DNA sequence: TGTGCCAGCAGCTTAGGTAGACCCAAAGCGTTGGGGGAGCAGTTCTTC. Encoded protein: CASSLGRPKALGEQFF.

The sample holds many counts of this clonotype. The CDR3 protein is CASSFGLVMNEQFF. CDR3 in DNA: TGTGCCAGCAGCTTTGGACTAGTGATGAATGAGCAGTTCTTC. V gene TRBV7-2 combines with J gene TRBJ2-1; 7 positions match TRBD2. The CDR3 covers 14 residues. Trimming at V came to 3 bases and at J to 7 bases, leaving 6 bases not matched to a gene. Looked up from germline, CDR1 is SGHTA and CDR2 is FQGNSA.

This clonotype was observed a few times. The V call is TRBV24-1, the J call TRBJ2-2, with 14 bases identical to TRBD2. Germline V CDR1 and CDR2: KGHDR, SFDVKD. CDR3 length: 18 residues. Trimming removed 4 bases from V and 6 bases from J; junction bases left unmatched: 9. Here the CDR3 reads CATSDDTGLAGASGELFF. The DNA of the CDR3 is TGTGCCACCAGTGACGATACGGGACTAGCGGGAGCCTCCGGGGAGCTGTTTTTT.

This clonotype showed up just a few times. The rearrangement joins TRBV28 to TRBJ1-1; D ambiguous. Trimming took 6 bases from V and 10 from J, leaving 21 bases between them. This CDR3 has 14 amino acids. CDR1 and CDR2 from the germline V gene are MDHEN and SYDVKM. CDR3 in DNA: TGTGCCAGCAGCCCCCATCCGGGGATCGTACGAGCTTTCTTT. It encodes CASSPHPGIVRAFF.

This clonotype was seen only a few times. V usage is TRBV12-3 or TRBV12-4 and J usage is TRBJ2-1, with 8 bases fitting TRBD2. The CDR3 extends over 15 amino acids. Trimming took 5 bases from V and 4 from J; bases not matched to a gene: 7. CDR3 DNA sequence: TGTGCCAGCAGTGCCCGGGAGGGGGGGTACAATGAGCAGTTCTTC. Its protein is CASSAREGGYNEQFF.

V usage is TRBV30 and J usage is TRBJ1-1; 9 nucleotides match TRBD1. Trimming cost V 3 bases and J 4 bases; bases outside gene matches: 12. Germline V gene lookup returns CDR1 GTSNPN and CDR2 SVGIG (reference sequence). The CDR3 is 16 residues long. CDR3 bases: TGTGCCTGGAGGGTACGCATACAGGGACAGGGCACTGAAGCTTTCTTT. Protein product: CAWRVRIQGQGTEAFF.

A few counts support this clonotype. This chain links TRBV7-3 with TRBJ2-1; D call uncertain. The germline V gene encodes CDR1 SGHTA and CDR2 FQGTGA. V lost 5 bases, J lost 6 bases, and 17 bases lay in between. The CDR3 is made up of 15 amino acids. The CDR3 here is CASSPQSSPGNEQFF. In DNA form, the CDR3 reads TGTGCCAGCAGCCCACAATCGAGTCCCGGCAATGAGCAGTTCTTC.

This chain connects TRBV7-9 to TRBJ2-7; TRBD2 matches 10 bases. V lost 6 bases and J lost 0; bases outside the gene matches: 8. Germline V gene lookup returns CDR1 SEHNR and CDR2 FQNEAQ (reference sequence). This CDR3 region has 16 residues. In nucleotides, the CDR3 is TGTGCCAGCAGTCACGTAGCGGGAGGAACCTCCTACGAGCAGTACTTC. As protein: CASSHVAGGTSYEQYF.

This clonotype was detected only a few times. The V gene is TRBV5-1, the J gene TRBJ1-6, with 7 bases identical to TRBD1. The ends lost 4 bases at V and 7 bases at J; junction bases unmatched: 14. The CDR3 is 17 amino acids. Germline CDR1 is SGHRS and CDR2 is YFSETQ. The CDR3 DNA sequence: TGCGCCAGCAGCCCGTACCCACAGGGGTCCACCAATTCACCCCTCCACTTT. Translated, it gives CASSPYPQGSTNSPLHF.

The chain couples TRBV3-1 to TRBJ1-5, with D perhaps TRBD1 (5 bases). Looked up from germline, CDR1 is LGHDT and CDR2 is YNNKEL (reference sequence). The CDR3 has 13 residues. CDR3 amino acids: CAAGGYSNQPQHF. CDR3 bases: TGTGCTGCTGGGGGTTATAGCAATCAGCCCCAGCATTTT.

Many counts were recorded for this clonotype. The chain recombines TRBV28 with TRBJ1-5; D is unclear. The ends were cut back, 2 bases at V and 2 bases at J, with 10 bases in the middle. Per germline, CDR1 MDHEN and CDR2 SYDVKM. The CDR3 consists of 15 residues. The CDR3 here is CASSLVGPGNQPQHF. CDR3 in DNA: TGTGCCAGCAGTTTAGTAGGTCCGGGCAATCAGCCCCAGCATTTT.

Written as DNA, the CDR3 is TGTGCCACCAGTGACCGGACGGCTAGCACAGATACGCAGTATTTT. Its translation: CATSDRTASTDTQYF. The V gene is TRBV24-1, the J gene TRBJ2-3, with no clear D. The CDR3 covers 15 residues. Trimming cost V 4 bases and J 0 bases, with 10 bases left between them. Germline CDR1 and CDR2: KGHDR and SFDVKD.

The J gene is TRBJ1-1, the V gene TRBV18; D is unresolved. The CDR3 covers 13 residues. CDR1 KGHSH and CDR2 LQKENI come from the germline V gene. Trimming left V 5 bases short and J 7 bases short, with 14 bases between. In DNA, the CDR3 is TGTGCCAGCTCAACCGGCACGGGGTTTGAAGCTTTCTTT. Its translation: CASSTGTGFEAFF.

This clonotype was counted a few times. This CDR3 reads CASSADRANYGYTF. CDR3 sequence (DNA): TGTGCCAGCAGCGCGGACAGAGCTAACTATGGCTACACCTTC. This chain links TRBV2 with TRBJ1-2; D possibly corresponds to TRBD1 (6 bases). V lost 6 bases to trimming and J lost 0 bases, with 11 bases between them. CDR1 is SNHLY, CDR2 FYNNEI, per germline. This CDR3 comprises 14 residues.

The CDR3 spells CASSLAGSSGTVGELFF. The CDR3 DNA is TGCGCCAGCAGCTTGGCGGGCTCTAGCGGGACGGTCGGGGAGCTGTTTTTT. The V and J genes are TRBV5-1 and TRBJ2-2; 9 bases agree with TRBD2. The CDR3 has 17 residues. Losses at the gene ends were 0 bases for V and 7 bases for J; bases not matched to a gene: 10. Germline CDR1 is SGHRS and CDR2 is YFSETQ. Full variable domain (outside the CDR3, taken from reference TRBV5-1 and TRBJ2-2): KAGVTQTPRYLIKTRGQQVTLSCSPISGHRSVSWYQQTPGQGLQFLFEYFSETQRNKGNFPGRFSGRQFSNSRSEMNVSTLELGDSALYLCASSLAGSSGTVGELFFGEGSRLTVL.

In DNA form, the CDR3 reads TGTGCCAGCAGTCCCCAGGGGAACCACGAGCAGTACTTC. Its translation is CASSPQGNHEQYF. The chain couples TRBV7-2 to TRBJ2-7, with TRBD1 as a possible D gene (6 bases). CDR3 size: 13 residues. Germline V gives CDR1 SGHTA, CDR2 FQGNSA. V was shortened by 6 bases and J by 5 bases, with 14 bases between the two germline ends.

This clonotype came up many times. V gene TRBV7-2 combines with J gene TRBJ1-6; tentative D call: TRBD1 (6 bases). There are 17 residues in the CDR3. V was clipped by 5 bases and J by 0 bases, with 14 bases between them. Germline V gene data show CDR1 as SGHTA and CDR2 as FQGNSA. The CDR3 DNA reads as TGTGCCAGCAGCCCGGGGGGGCAGTTCTCCTATAATTCACCCCTCCACTTT. Residues: CASSPGGQFSYNSPLHF.

The J gene is TRBJ2-3, the V gene TRBV29-1; 8 bases align to TRBD1. The V and J ends lost 8 bases and 2 bases, in that order; junction bases with no gene match: 6. Germline CDR1 and CDR2: SQVTM and ANQGSEA. CDR3 length equals 13 residues. The CDR3 reads CSSWTGPTDTQYF. Here the CDR3 DNA reads TGCAGCTCATGGACAGGGCCCACAGATACGCAGTATTTT.

This clonotype was recorded at least ten times. The V gene is TRBV14, the J gene TRBJ2-1; D is unresolved. V shed 1 base and J shed 7 bases, with 14 bases lying between them. The CDR3 is 15 amino acids. Germline-derived CDR1 and CDR2 are SGHDN and FVKESK. This CDR3 reads CASSQVGPRRNEQFF. The DNA of the CDR3 is TGTGCCAGCAGCCAAGTTGGACCCCGAAGGAATGAGCAGTTCTTC. Variable domain in full (rest from reference TRBV14 and TRBJ2-1): EAGVTQFPSHSVIEKGQTVTLRCDPISGHDNLYWYRRVMGKEIKFLLHFVKESKQDESGMPNNRFLAERTGGTYSTLKVQPAELEDSGVYFCASSQVGPRRNEQFFGPGTRLTVL.

This clonotype was counted ten times or more. The chain carries TRBV7-9 and TRBJ1-2; D perhaps matches TRBD1 (5 bases). The germline V gene has CDR1 SEHNR and CDR2 FQNEAQ (reference sequence). V was trimmed by 3 bases and J by 7 bases, leaving 12 bases between them. The CDR3 consists of 13 residues. Here the CDR3 reads CASSLGGAAGYTF. CDR3 in DNA: TGTGCCAGCAGCTTGGGCGGGGCCGCTGGCTACACCTTC.

In nucleotides, the CDR3 is TGTGCCAGTAGTACCACAGGGGACGAGCAGTACTTC. It translates to CASSTTGDEQYF. The chain links TRBV19 to TRBJ2-7; 7 bases map to TRBD1. V shed 4 bases, J shed 5 bases, and the junction held 2 bases outside the gene matches. There are 12 residues in the CDR3. Germline lookup yields CDR1 LNHDA and CDR2 SQIVND (reference sequence).

This clonotype has a handful of counts. The rearrangement uses TRBV4-3 and TRBJ1-4; D unresolved. This CDR3 region has 19 residues. Trimming stripped 0 bases from V and 3 bases from J, with 20 bases between. Germline CDR1 reads LGHNA; CDR2 reads YSLEER. CDR3 loop: CASSQDSVGRGMANEKLFF. CDR3 in DNA: TGCGCCAGCAGCCAAGATTCCGTTGGGCGCGGAATGGCTAATGAAAAACTGTTTTTT.

This clonotype was counted between two and nine times. The chain has TRBV12-3 or TRBV12-4 and TRBJ2-1; D unclear. Trimming left V 6 bases short and J 6 bases short, with 21 bases between. The CDR3 is 16 amino acids. CDR3 residues: CASSTQVLKGVNEQFF. In nucleotides, the CDR3 is TGTGCCAGCAGCACCCAGGTTCTCAAGGGTGTCAATGAGCAGTTCTTC.